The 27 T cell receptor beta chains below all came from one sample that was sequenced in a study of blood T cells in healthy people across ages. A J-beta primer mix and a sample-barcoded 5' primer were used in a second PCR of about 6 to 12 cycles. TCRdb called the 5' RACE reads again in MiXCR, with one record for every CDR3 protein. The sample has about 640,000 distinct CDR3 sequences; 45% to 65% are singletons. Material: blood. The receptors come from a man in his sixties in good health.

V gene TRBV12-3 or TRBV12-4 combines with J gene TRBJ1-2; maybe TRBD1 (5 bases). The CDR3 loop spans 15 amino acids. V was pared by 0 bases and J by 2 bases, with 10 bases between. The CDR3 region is CASSLAGAGNYGYTF. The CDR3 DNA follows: TGTGCCAGCAGTTTAGCAGGGGCAGGGAACTATGGCTACACCTTC.

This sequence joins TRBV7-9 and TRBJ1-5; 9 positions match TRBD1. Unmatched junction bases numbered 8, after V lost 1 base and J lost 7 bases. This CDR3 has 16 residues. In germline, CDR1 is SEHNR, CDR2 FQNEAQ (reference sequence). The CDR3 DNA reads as TGTGCCAGCAGCTTAGGGGTGACAGGGGGTAAGCAGCCCCAGCATTTT. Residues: CASSLGVTGGKQPQHF.

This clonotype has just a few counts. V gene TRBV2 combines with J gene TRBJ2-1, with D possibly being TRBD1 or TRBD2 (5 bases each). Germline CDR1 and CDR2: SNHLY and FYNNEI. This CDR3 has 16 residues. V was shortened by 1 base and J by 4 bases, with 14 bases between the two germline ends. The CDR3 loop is CASSEGDRQPYNEQFF. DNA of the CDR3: TGTGCCAGCAGTGAAGGGGACCGTCAACCTTACAATGAGCAGTTCTTC.

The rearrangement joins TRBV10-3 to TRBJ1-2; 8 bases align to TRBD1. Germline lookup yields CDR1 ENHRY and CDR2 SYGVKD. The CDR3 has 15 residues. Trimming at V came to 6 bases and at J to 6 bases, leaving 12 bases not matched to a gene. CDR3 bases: TGTGCCATCAGCAGCCAGGGGGCCACCCGGGATGGCTACACCTTC. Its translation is CAISSQGATRDGYTF.

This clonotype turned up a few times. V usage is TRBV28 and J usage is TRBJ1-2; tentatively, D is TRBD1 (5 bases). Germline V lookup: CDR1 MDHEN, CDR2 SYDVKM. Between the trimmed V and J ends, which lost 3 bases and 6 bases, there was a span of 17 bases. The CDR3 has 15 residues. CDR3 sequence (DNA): TGTGCCAGCAGTTTCGTTCAGGGTACAACGGATGGCTACACCTTC. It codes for CASSFVQGTTDGYTF.

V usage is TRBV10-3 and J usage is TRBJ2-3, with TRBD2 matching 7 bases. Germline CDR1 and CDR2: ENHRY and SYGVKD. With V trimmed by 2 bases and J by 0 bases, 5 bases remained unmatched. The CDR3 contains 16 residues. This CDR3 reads CAISEPAGLSTDTQYF. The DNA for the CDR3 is TGTGCCATCAGTGAGCCAGCGGGGCTTAGCACAGATACGCAGTATTTT.

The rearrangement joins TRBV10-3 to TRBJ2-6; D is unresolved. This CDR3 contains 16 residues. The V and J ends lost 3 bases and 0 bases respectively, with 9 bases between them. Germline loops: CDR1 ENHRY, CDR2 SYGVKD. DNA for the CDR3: TGTGCCATCAGTGAATCGGGTCCCTCTGGGGCCAACGTCCTGACTTTC. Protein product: CAISESGPSGANVLTF.

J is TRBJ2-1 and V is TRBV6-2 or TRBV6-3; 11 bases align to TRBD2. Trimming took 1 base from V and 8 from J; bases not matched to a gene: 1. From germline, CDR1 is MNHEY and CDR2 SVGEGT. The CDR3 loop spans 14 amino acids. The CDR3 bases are TGTGCCAGCAGTTACTTACTAGCGGGAGATGAGCAGTTCTTC. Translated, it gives CASSYLLAGDEQFF.

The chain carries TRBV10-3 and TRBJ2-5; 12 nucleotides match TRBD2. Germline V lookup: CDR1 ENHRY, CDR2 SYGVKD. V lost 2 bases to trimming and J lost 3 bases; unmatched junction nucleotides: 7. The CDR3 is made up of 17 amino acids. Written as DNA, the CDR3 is TGTGCCATCAGTGAGCCCGCGCTAGCGGGGGGGGAAGAGACCCAGTACTTC. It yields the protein CAISEPALAGGEETQYF.

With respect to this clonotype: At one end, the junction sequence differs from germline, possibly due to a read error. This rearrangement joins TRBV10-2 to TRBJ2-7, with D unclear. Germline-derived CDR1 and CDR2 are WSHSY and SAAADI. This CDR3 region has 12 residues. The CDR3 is CAGSAQLGEQYF. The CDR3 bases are TGCGCCGGCAGCGCACAACTCGGGGAGCAGTACTTC.

The CDR3 loop reads CSVGESSYNEQFF. CDR3 DNA sequence: TGCAGCGTTGGAGAGAGCTCCTACAATGAGCAGTTCTTC. The chain joins TRBV29-1 to TRBJ2-1; no definite D call. Germline values: CDR1 SQVTM, CDR2 ANQGSEA. Deletions cut 4 bases from V and 0 bases from J, with 7 bases between. The CDR3 sequence is 13 residues long.

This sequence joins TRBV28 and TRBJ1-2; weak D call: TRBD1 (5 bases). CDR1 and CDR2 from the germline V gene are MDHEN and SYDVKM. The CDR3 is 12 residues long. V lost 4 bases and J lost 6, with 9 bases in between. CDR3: CASSSPGNGYTF. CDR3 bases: TGTGCCAGCAGTTCGCCAGGGAATGGCTACACCTTC.

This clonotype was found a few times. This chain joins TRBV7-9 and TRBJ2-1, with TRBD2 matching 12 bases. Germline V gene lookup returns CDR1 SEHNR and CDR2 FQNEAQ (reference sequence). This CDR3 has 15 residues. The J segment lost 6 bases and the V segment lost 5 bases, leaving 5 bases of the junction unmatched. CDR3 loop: CASSTGTSGFNEQFF. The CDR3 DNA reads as TGTGCCAGCAGCACTGGGACTAGCGGGTTCAATGAGCAGTTCTTC. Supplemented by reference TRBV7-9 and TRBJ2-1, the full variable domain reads DTGVSQNPRHKITKRGQNVTFRCDPISEHNRLYWYRQTLGQGPEFLTYFQNEAQLEKSRLLSDRFSAERPKGSFSTLEIQRTEQGDSAMYLCASSTGTSGFNEQFFGPGTRLTVL.

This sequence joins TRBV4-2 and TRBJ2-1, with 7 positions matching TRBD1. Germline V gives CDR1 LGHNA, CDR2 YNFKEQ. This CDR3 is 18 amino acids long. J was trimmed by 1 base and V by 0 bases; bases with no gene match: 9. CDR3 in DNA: TGTGCCAGCAGCCAAGATGGATCCGGGACAGCTTCCTACAATGAGCAGTTCTTC. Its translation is CASSQDGSGTASYNEQFF.

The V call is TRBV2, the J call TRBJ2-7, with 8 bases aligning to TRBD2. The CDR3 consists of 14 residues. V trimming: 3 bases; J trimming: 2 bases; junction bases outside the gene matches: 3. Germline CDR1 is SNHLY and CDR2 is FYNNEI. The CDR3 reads CASSDTGGPYEQYF. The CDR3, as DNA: TGTGCCAGCAGTGACACGGGGGGGCCCTACGAGCAGTACTTC.

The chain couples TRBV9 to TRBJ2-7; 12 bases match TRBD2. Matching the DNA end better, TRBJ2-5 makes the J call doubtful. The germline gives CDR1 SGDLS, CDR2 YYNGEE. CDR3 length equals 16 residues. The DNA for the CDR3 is TGTGCCAGCAGCGCGTCTCTAGCGGGGGGGCGAGAGACCCAGTACTTC. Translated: CASSASLAGGRETQYF.

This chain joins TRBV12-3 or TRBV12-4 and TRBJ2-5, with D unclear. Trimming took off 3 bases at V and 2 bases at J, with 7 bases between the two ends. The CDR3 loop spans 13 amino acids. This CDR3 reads CASSFTAQETQYF. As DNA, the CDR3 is TGTGCCAGCAGTTTCACGGCGCAAGAGACCCAGTACTTC.

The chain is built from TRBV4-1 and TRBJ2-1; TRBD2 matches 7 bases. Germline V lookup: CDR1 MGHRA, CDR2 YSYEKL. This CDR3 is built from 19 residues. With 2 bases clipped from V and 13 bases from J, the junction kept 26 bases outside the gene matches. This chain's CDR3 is CASSQPKLNSGAPGETQFF. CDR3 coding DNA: TGCGCCAGCAGCCAACCCAAACTCAACAGCGGGGCCCCCGGTGAGACCCAGTTCTTC.

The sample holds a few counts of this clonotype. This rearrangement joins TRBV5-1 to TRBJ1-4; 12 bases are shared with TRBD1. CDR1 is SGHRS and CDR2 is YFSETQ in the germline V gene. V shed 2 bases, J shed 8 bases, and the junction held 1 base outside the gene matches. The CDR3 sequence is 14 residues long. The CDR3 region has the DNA TGCGCCAGCAGCTTCGGGACAGGGGGCGAAAAACTGTTTTTT. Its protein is CASSFGTGGEKLFF.

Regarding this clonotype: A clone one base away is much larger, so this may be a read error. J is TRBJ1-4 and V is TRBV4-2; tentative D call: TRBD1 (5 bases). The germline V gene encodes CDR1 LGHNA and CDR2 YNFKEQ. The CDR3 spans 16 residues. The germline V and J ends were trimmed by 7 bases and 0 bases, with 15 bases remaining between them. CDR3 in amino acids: CASTIAAGATNEKLFF. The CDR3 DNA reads TGTGCCAGCACGATAGCGGCGGGGGCAACTAATGAAAAACTGTTTTTT.

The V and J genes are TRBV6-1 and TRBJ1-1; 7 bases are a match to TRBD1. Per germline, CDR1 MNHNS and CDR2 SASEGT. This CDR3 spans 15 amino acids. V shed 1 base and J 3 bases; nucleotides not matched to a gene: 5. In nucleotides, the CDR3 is TGTGCCAGCAGTGAAGGGAGGCAGGGGGACACTGAAGCTTTCTTT. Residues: CASSEGRQGDTEAFF.

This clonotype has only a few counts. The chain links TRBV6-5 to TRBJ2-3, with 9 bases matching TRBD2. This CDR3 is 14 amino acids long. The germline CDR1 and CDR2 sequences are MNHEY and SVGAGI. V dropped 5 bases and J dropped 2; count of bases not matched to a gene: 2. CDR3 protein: CASSRTSATDTQYF. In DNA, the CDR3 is TGTGCCAGCAGTCGGACTAGCGCCACAGATACGCAGTATTTT.

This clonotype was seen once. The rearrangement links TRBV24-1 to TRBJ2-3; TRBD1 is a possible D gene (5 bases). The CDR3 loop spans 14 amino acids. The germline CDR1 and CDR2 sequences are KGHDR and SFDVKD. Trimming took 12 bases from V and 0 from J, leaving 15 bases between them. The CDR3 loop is CAEDSSTSTDTQYF. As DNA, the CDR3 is TGTGCCGAAGACAGTTCTACTAGCACAGATACGCAGTATTTT.

CDR3 amino acids: CASSESVQETQYF. The CDR3 DNA sequence: TGTGCCAGCAGCGAGTCGGTCCAAGAGACCCAGTACTTC. This chain connects TRBV9 to TRBJ2-5, with D uncertain. Looked up from germline, CDR1 is SGDLS and CDR2 is YYNGEE. The CDR3 has 13 residues. V was shortened by 3 bases and J by 1 base, with 7 bases between the two germline ends.

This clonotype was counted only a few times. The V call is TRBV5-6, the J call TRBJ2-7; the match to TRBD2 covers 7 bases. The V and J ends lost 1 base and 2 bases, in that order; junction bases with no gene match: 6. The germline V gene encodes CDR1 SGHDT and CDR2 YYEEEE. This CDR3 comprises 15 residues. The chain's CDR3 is CASSLTLGLTYEQYF. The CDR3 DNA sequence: TGTGCCAGCAGCTTGACGTTGGGACTAACCTACGAGCAGTACTTC. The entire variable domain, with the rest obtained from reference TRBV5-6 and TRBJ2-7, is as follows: DAGVTQSPTHLIKTRGQQVTLRCSPKSGHDTVSWYQQALGQGPQFIFQYYEEEERQRGNFPDRFSGHQFPNYSSELNVNALLLGDSALYLCASSLTLGLTYEQYFGPGTRLTVT.

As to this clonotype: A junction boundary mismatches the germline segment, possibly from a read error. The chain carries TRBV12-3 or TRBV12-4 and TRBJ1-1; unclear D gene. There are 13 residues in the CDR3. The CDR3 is CASSFRRNTETFF. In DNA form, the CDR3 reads TGTGCCAGCAGTTTTAGGCGCAACACTGAAACTTTCTTT.

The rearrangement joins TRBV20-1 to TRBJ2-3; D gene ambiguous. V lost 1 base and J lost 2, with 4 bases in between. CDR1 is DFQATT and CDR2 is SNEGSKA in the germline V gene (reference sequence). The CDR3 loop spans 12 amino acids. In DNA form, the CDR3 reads TGCAGTGCTAGAGCAATCACAGATACGCAGTATTTT. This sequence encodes CSARAITDTQYF.